This TCR beta chain was retrieved from a study of hypomethylating agent response in myelodysplastic syndrome (dated by TCRdb to 2020 to 2023). With regard to the full study: The hypomethylating agents azacitidine (most of the 11) or decitabine (3 of 11) were used to treat the patients. The cohort included roughly ten male and a couple of female myelodysplastic syndrome patients. Patients had a mean age of approximately 72 +/- 6.3 years, and a diploid cytogenetic profile was the most common. TET2 mutation was identified most frequently, being present in about 50% of the 11 patients. Roughly 6 patients responded with complete response or hematologic improvement, and roughly five patients were non-responders. Response was defined as complete response or hematologic improvement, and patients meeting neither criterion were classed as non-responders.

CDR1 and CDR2 are drawn from the germline V gene (reference sequence): SEHNR, FQNEAQ. Including cysteine and phenylalanine, the CDR3 has 16 amino acids. Only the CDR3 region is kept as DNA, spanning 48 bases read in frame from base 1. The germline V and J ends show losses of 5 bases and 7 bases respectively, and no gene match explains 13 bases of the junction. Receptor libraries were prepared by the immunoSEQ multiplex PCR assay. Survey resolution was applied, with two replicates of approximately 200 ng each being run for a total of around 400 ng of DNA per sample. Rearranged TCRB sequences in genomic DNA were detected with the hsTCRB kit, which uses multiplex PCR primers directed at V and J genes. In the first PCR, the CDR3 region was amplified for approximately 30 cycles with the QIAGEN Multiplex PCR Kit. Sample barcodes and Illumina adapters were attached to each replicate during a second PCR lasting seven to eight cycles. A QuantStudio 6 together with the KAPA library quantification kit was used to quantify the pooled libraries. Around 15 pM of pooled libraries were sequenced on an Illumina MiSeq with 156-cycle single-end reads and a 15-cycle index read. The authors' pipeline ran thus. Of some 170,000 unique clonotypes, approximately 1.7% were flagged by VDJdb annotation as previously reported viral-epitope-specific clonotypes. The immunoSEQ Data Assistant and immunoSEQ Analyzer turned the raw reads into TCRB repertoires that were normalized and annotated. BioAnalyzer and version 0.6.5 of the immunarch R package were the tools used for clonotype analysis. Every repertoire was downsampled to the clone count of the smallest repertoire before richness was estimated. Clonotypes were classified as expanded, contracted or novel by Fisher's exact tests, with novel defined as zero frequency before treatment. Significantly changed CDR3 beta sequences were clustered with GLIPH2 using simulation_depth=1000 and kmer_min_depth=3, and CDR3s shorter than five residues were excluded. Held by TCRdb, this immuneACCESS table contains in-frame sequences only and omits some clones. Under half of the omission traces to an unresolved V gene where checked; the cause of the rest is unknown. V and J calls and clone size come straight from that table; D and trimming were deduced from the DNA. The sample profile shows just over 3,000 clones; roughly 87% of them were found once. The ten largest clones add up to roughly 21% of the sample.

On this clone: This receptor's antigen is unknown. No base quality values were provided; no much bigger clone lies one nucleotide off.

T-cell subsets were not sorted, and bulk bone marrow was analyzed instead. TCR beta CDR3 regions were immunosequenced from bone marrow of under 14 myelodysplastic syndrome patients before and after hypomethylating agent therapy. For longitudinal repertoire tracking, every patient provided one baseline bone marrow and two to three bone marrows collected at different post-treatment timepoints. Whole bone marrow served as the source for genomic DNA extraction, with DNA quality checked using TapeStation, NanoDrop OneC and PicoGreen assays. What the study reported, not specific to this receptor: Responders more often showed novel clonotypes emerging, while non-responders displayed more contracted clonotypes after treatment. The healthy control donors were not matched in age to the MDS patients, and this mismatch could have affected the comparison between MDS and healthy donors. Only about twelve patients were analyzed, so the cohort was small. The shared GLIPH2 clusters might recognize novel MDS antigens, but this possibility was not confirmed and requires experimental validation. No significant change in richness, rarefaction diversity or clonality was detected after hypomethylating agent treatment, either across all patients or within response groups.

The sequences come from bone marrow, collected before or after starting hypomethylating agent treatment for myelodysplastic syndrome (not recorded which). Here the chain combines TRBV7-9 and TRBJ2-4, with TRBD1 matching 8 junction bases. The sequence was obtained from a human donor with myelodysplastic syndrome. CDR3 protein: CASSDLWTGTRNIQYF. DNA sequence: TGTGCCAGCAGCGACTTGTGGACAGGGACCCGGAACATTCAGTACTTC.